This T cell receptor (beta chain) stems from a study of post-analysis software for immune sequencing data. Study-level findings and limits: Five TRBV segments, including TRBV5-6, TRBV5-1 and TRBV20-1, were more frequent in patients than controls. F-measure co-clustering was strong for batch-matched samples.

The CDR3 loop spans 17 amino acids. Germline CDR1 SGDLS, CDR2 YYNGEE. After removal of 0 bases from V and 4 bases from J, the junction contained 9 bases not matched to a gene. Built from TCR beta cDNA, the libraries had unique molecular identifiers in them. TCRdb re-called the PCR reads with MiXCR, one entry per CDR3 protein. Of about half a million distinct CDR3 sequences in the sample, roughly 34% were seen once. To note about this clonotype: Its antigen is unknown.

V usage is TRBV9 and J usage is TRBJ2-1; 8 nucleotides align to TRBD2. Sequencing was done on a sample of blood. The TCR was taken from a girl aged 2-17 years with multiple sclerosis. In DNA, the CDR3 is TGTGCCAGCAGCGTAGGGGGTAGCGGGGATTTATACAATGAGCAGTTCTTC. Its translation is CASSVGGSGDLYNEQFF.